This record covers a single T cell receptor beta chain. Its antigen is currently unknown. The source of the sample is a study of PD-L1 blockade in urothelial cancer. Study-wide background: Dosed intravenously at 1,200 mg every 3 weeks, atezolizumab was initiated by patients in the mid-2010s. Blood samples had a median of approximately 150,000 T cells.

The assay was immunoSEQ multiplex PCR, and TCRdb's table has in-frame clones only and misses some. The data contain 50,000 to 55,000 clones, about 86% of them singletons. This CDR3 has 15 residues. Germline-derived CDR1 and CDR2 are SGHKS and YYEKEE (reference sequence). V lost 0 bases and J 4 bases, leaving 8 bases between the germline ends. The time point here: pretreatment peripheral blood. Each patient presented with locally advanced or metastatic urothelial carcinoma. General study points: Better survival was predicted by below-median pretreatment blood TCR clonality.

The rearrangement links TRBV5-5 to TRBJ1-6; D is undetermined. The source material was PBMCs, sampled around atezolizumab (anti-PD-L1) treatment. The clonotype originates from a man between 60 and 75 years old with urothelial cancer. The CDR3 spells CASSLDLVYNSPLHF. CDR3 in DNA: TGTGCCAGCAGCTTGGACTTAGTATATAATTCACCCCTCCACTTT.